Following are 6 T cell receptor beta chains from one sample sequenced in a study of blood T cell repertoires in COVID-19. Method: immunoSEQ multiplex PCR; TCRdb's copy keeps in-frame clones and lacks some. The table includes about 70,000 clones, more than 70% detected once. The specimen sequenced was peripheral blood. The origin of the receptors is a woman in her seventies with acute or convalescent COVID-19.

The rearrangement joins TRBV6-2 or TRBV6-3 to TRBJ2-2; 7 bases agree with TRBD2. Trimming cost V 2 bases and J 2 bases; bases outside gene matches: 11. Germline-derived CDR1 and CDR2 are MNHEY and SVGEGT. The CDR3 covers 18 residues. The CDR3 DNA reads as TGTGCCAGCAGTTACCCAGGAGGTGGAGCGGGAAACACCGGGGAGCTGTTTTTT. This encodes CASSYPGGGAGNTGELFF.

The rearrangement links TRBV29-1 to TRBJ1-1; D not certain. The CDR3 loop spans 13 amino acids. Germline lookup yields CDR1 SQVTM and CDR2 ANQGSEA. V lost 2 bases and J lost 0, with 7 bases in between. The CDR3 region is CSVEYSLNTEAFF. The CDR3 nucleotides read TGCAGCGTTGAATACAGCTTGAACACTGAAGCTTTCTTT.

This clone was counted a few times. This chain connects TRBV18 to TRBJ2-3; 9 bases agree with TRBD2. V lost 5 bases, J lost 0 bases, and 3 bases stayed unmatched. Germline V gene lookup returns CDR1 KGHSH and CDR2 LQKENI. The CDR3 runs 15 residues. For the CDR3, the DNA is TGTGCCAGCTCATCAACTAGCGGGAGCACAGATACGCAGTATTTT. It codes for CASSSTSGSTDTQYF.

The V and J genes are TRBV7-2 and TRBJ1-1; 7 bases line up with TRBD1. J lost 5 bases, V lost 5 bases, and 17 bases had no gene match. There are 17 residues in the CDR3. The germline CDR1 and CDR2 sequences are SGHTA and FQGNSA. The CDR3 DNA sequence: TGTGCCAGCAGCCCCCCCGGGACAGCACATTTTAAAACTGAAGCTTTCTTT. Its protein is CASSPPGTAHFKTEAFF.

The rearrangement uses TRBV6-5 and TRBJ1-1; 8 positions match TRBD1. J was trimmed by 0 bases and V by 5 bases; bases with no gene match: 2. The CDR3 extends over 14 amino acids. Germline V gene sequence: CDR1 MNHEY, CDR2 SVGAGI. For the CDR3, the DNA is TGTGCCAGCAGTAAGGACAGGGTGAACACTGAAGCTTTCTTT. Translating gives CASSKDRVNTEAFF.

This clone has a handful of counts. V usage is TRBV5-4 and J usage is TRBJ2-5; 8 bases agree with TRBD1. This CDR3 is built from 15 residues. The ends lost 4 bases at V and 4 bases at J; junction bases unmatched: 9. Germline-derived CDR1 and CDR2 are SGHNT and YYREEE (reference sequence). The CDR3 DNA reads TGTGCCAGCAGCAGAACAACAGGGGGTGGAGAGACCCAGTACTTC. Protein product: CASSRTTGGGETQYF.